Below, 25 T cell receptor beta chains from the same sample are listed, as sequenced in a study of OX40 agonist ivuxolimab in advanced cancers. Libraries were prepared by immunoSEQ multiplex PCR; TCRdb keeps only in-frame clonotypes and omits some of them. The profile shows tens of thousands of clones, about 76% of them singletons. The sample in question was CD4+ or CD8+ T cells sorted from blood, obtained in a trial of the OX40 agonist ivuxolimab. These receptor sequences come from an adult with an advanced solid tumor such as melanoma, head and neck, liver or kidney cancer.

This chain joins TRBV6-5 and TRBJ2-1; weak D call: TRBD1 (5 bases). The CDR3 length is 14 residues. Germline V gene lookup returns CDR1 MNHEY and CDR2 SVGAGI. V lost 2 bases and J lost 5, with 10 bases in between. The CDR3 coding sequence is TGTGCCAGCAGTTACGGGCAGGGCGACAATGAGCAGTTCTTC. It encodes CASSYGQGDNEQFF.

V is TRBV7-8 and J is TRBJ2-5, with 7 positions matching TRBD2. Germline V CDR1 and CDR2: SGHVS, FQNEAQ. The CDR3 sequence is 15 residues long. The J segment lost 5 bases and the V segment lost 0 bases, leaving 6 bases of the junction unmatched. In DNA form, the CDR3 reads TGTGCCAGCAGCTTAGCGGGAGGGTTGTTGGAGACCCAGTACTTC. Its translation: CASSLAGGLLETQYF.

The V call is TRBV14, the J call TRBJ2-1; TRBD2 matches at 11 bases. The CDR3 is 16 residues long. The germline gives CDR1 SGHDN, CDR2 FVKESK. With V trimmed by 0 bases and J by 4 bases, 2 bases remained unmatched. The CDR3 DNA reads TGTGCCAGCAGCCAAGAAGGACTAGCGGGTTACAATGAGCAGTTCTTC. It specifies CASSQEGLAGYNEQFF.

This clone has a handful of counts. In DNA, the CDR3 is TGTGCCAGCAGTCCCGGGACAGGGAGGTCCTACGAGCAGTACGTC. It codes for CASSPGTGRSYEQYV. This chain joins TRBV28 and TRBJ2-7, with TRBD1 identical over 9 bases. There are 15 residues in the CDR3. Germline loops: CDR1 MDHEN, CDR2 SYDVKM. The junction had 6 bases not matched to a gene; V was cut back by 5 bases and J by 1 base.

The V gene is TRBV10-3, the J gene TRBJ1-4, with TRBD1 matching over 10 bases. Germline V gene sequence: CDR1 ENHRY, CDR2 SYGVKD. V gave up 2 bases and J gave up 8 bases; unmatched junction bases: 11. There are 17 residues in the CDR3. CDR3 loop: CAISEPPGQGVGEKLFF. The CDR3 nucleotides read TGTGCCATCAGTGAGCCCCCCGGACAGGGGGTCGGGGAAAAACTGTTTTTT.

The genes are TRBV6-6 and TRBJ2-7; D might be TRBD2 (5 bases). Germline CDR1 and CDR2: MNHNY and SVGAGI (reference sequence). The CDR3 is made up of 13 amino acids. Trimming cost V 3 bases and J 3 bases, with 9 bases left between them. CDR3 residues: CASSYIGVYEQYF. CDR3 sequence (DNA): TGTGCCAGCAGTTATATCGGGGTCTACGAGCAGTACTTC.

The chain employs TRBV5-6 and TRBJ2-6; either TRBD1 or TRBD2 may supply D (6 bases each). V lost 2 bases, J lost 4 bases, and 10 bases lay in between. Germline lookup yields CDR1 SGHDT and CDR2 YYEEEE. The CDR3 is 15 residues long. The CDR3 loop reads CASSFRGHGANVLTF. Written as DNA, the CDR3 is TGTGCCAGCAGCTTCCGGGGGCACGGGGCCAACGTCCTGACTTTC. Based on the CDR3 plus reference TRBV5-6 and TRBJ2-6, the full variable domain is DAGVTQSPTHLIKTRGQQVTLRCSPKSGHDTVSWYQQALGQGPQFIFQYYEEEERQRGNFPDRFSGHQFPNYSSELNVNALLLGDSALYLCASSFRGHGANVLTFGAGSRLTVL.

The genes are TRBV5-1 and TRBJ1-5; 10 nucleotides agree with TRBD1. Unmatched junction bases numbered 7, after V lost 3 bases and J lost 7 bases. Germline CDR1 SGHRS, CDR2 YFSETQ. This CDR3 is 15 amino acids long. CDR3 in DNA: TGCGCCAGCAGCTGGACCGGGACAGGGGACCAGCCCCAGCATTTT. This encodes CASSWTGTGDQPQHF.

The chain is built from TRBV28 and TRBJ1-2; no clear D. V was clipped by 2 bases and J by 7 bases, with 17 bases between them. The CDR3 runs to 15 residues. Looked up from germline, CDR1 is MDHEN and CDR2 is SYDVKM. CDR3 loop: CASSLPESGVGGYTF. The CDR3 region has the DNA TGTGCCAGCAGTTTACCCGAAAGCGGGGTAGGTGGCTACACCTTC.

The rearrangement uses TRBV5-8 and TRBJ1-5; D unclear. This CDR3 has 14 amino acids. V gave up 2 bases and J gave up 3 bases, with 9 bases separating them. The germline gives CDR1 SGHTS, CDR2 YDEGEE. CDR3 in amino acids: CASSFVEYNQPQHF. The CDR3 coding sequence is TGTGCCAGCAGCTTCGTAGAATACAATCAGCCCCAGCATTTT.

The J gene is TRBJ2-5, the V gene TRBV27; D unresolved. Germline V CDR1 and CDR2: MNHEY, SMNVEV (reference sequence). The V end was cut by 5 bases, the J end by 0 bases, with 7 bases between. The CDR3 covers 13 residues. The CDR3 coding sequence is TGTGCCAGCAGTCCCCCGTACCAAGAGACCCAGTACTTC. Protein: CASSPPYQETQYF.

The chain joins TRBV28 to TRBJ1-5; TRBD1 aligns across 12 bases. CDR1 and CDR2 (germline): MDHEN, SYDVKM. The J segment lost 2 bases and the V segment lost 5 bases, leaving 10 bases of the junction unmatched. The CDR3 runs 18 residues. DNA of the CDR3: TGTGCCAGCAGTGACCCGGGACAGGGGGCGAAGGGCAATCAGCCCCAGCATTTT. Translating gives CASSDPGQGAKGNQPQHF.

This rearrangement joins TRBV2 to TRBJ2-7; TRBD1 aligns across 11 bases. This CDR3 is 15 amino acids long. Per germline, CDR1 SNHLY and CDR2 FYNNEI. The V gene end was trimmed by 7 bases and the J gene end by 3 bases; junction bases not matched to a gene: 8. The CDR3, as DNA: TGTGCCAGCACCGAAGCGGGACAGGGGGTCTACGAGCAGTACTTC. This gives the protein CASTEAGQGVYEQYF.

The chain uses TRBV27 and TRBJ1-2, with D maybe TRBD1 (6 bases). The CDR3 contains 17 residues. The germline V gene encodes CDR1 MNHEY and CDR2 SMNVEV (reference sequence). V lost 3 bases, J lost 4 bases, and 21 bases lay in between. In DNA form, the CDR3 reads TGTGCCAGCAGTTTCCTCCAGACAGGCGGTGGGCTCTATGGCTACACCTTC. This gives the protein CASSFLQTGGGLYGYTF.

V gene TRBV2 combines with J gene TRBJ2-7; TRBD1 is a possible D gene (6 bases). Germline V gene sequence: CDR1 SNHLY, CDR2 FYNNEI. Trimming removed 7 bases from V and 1 base from J, with 14 bases in between. The CDR3 is 14 amino acids. CDR3 DNA: TGTGCCAGCAACCCTTACAGGGAGTCCTACGAGCAGTACGTC. Amino acid sequence: CASNPYRESYEQYV.

The chain uses TRBV28 and TRBJ2-1, with D perhaps matching TRBD1 (6 bases). V lost 2 bases to trimming and J lost 2 bases, with 10 bases between them. CDR3 length equals 15 residues. Germline CDR1 reads MDHEN; CDR2 reads SYDVKM. CDR3 region: CASSLMDSAYNEQFF. CDR3 DNA: TGTGCCAGCAGTTTAATGGACAGCGCCTACAATGAGCAGTTCTTC.

The chain couples TRBV30 to TRBJ1-2; D is undetermined. This CDR3 spans 13 amino acids. Germline CDR1 is GTSNPN and CDR2 is SVGIG (reference sequence). The V end was cut by 7 bases, the J end by 0 bases, with 12 bases between. This CDR3 reads CASDTFSNYGYTF. The CDR3, as DNA: TGTGCCTCTGACACTTTCTCTAACTATGGCTACACCTTC.

The chain carries TRBV19 and TRBJ1-2; D call uncertain. Germline V gene lookup returns CDR1 LNHDA and CDR2 SQIVND (reference sequence). V gave up 10 bases and J gave up 4 bases, with 10 bases separating them. There are 11 residues in the CDR3. This chain's CDR3 is CATPDSYGYTF. CDR3 DNA sequence: TGTGCCACCCCGGATAGCTATGGCTACACCTTC. Looking up the rest from reference TRBV19 and TRBJ1-2 gives the full variable domain: DGGITQSPKYLFRKEGQNVTLSCEQNLNHDAMYWYRQDPGQGLRLIYYSQIVNDFQKGDIAEGYSVSREKKESFPLTVTSAQKNPTAFYLCATPDSYGYTFGSGTRLTVV.

In its sample, this clone was seen a few times. The CDR3 region has the DNA TGTGCCAGCAGCTCCGGGGCGAATAGCAATCAGCCCCAGCATTTT. It codes for CASSSGANSNQPQHF. V gene TRBV7-9 combines with J gene TRBJ1-5; a possible D gene is TRBD1 (5 bases). The CDR3 spans 15 residues. CDR1 is SEHNR and CDR2 is FQNEAQ in the germline V gene (reference sequence). V lost 4 bases and J 0 bases, leaving 10 bases between the germline ends.

The chain has TRBV28 and TRBJ1-1; tentatively, D is TRBD1 (5 bases). The V end was cut by 6 bases, the J end by 8 bases, with 13 bases between. The CDR3 has 12 amino acids. Per the germline V gene, CDR1 is MDHEN and CDR2 is SYDVKM. The CDR3 DNA is TGTGCCAGCAGCCCCGGGACGGAGGAAGCTTTCTTT. Translated, it gives CASSPGTEEAFF.

The chain links TRBV28 to TRBJ1-4; 7 positions agree with TRBD1. J gave up 3 bases and V 3 bases, and 4 bases lay outside the gene matches. In germline, CDR1 is MDHEN, CDR2 SYDVKM. The CDR3 is 15 amino acids. CDR3 bases: TGTGCCAGCAGTTTGGGAGGGACAGCTAATGAAAAACTGTTTTTT. This sequence encodes CASSLGGTANEKLFF.

The chain recombines TRBV6-5 with TRBJ2-7; D is undetermined. Trimming stripped 2 bases from V and 7 bases from J, with 6 bases between. The CDR3 contains 11 residues. From germline, CDR1 is MNHEY and CDR2 SVGAGI. The CDR3 DNA reads as TGTGCCAGCAGTTACGTGGCAGAGCAGTACTTC. Encoded protein: CASSYVAEQYF.

CDR3 bases: TGTGCCAGCAGGAAGGAGGAATACGGGTTAGCTGGAAACACCATATATTTT. Encoded protein: CASRKEEYGLAGNTIYF. This chain connects TRBV7-8 to TRBJ1-3; D is undetermined. Trimming took off 6 bases at V and 2 bases at J, with 20 bases between the two ends. The CDR3 loop spans 17 amino acids. Germline CDR1 is SGHVS and CDR2 is FQNEAQ. The complete variable domain, with remaining parts taken from reference TRBV7-8 and TRBJ1-3, reads GAGVSQSPRYKVAKRGQDVALRCDPISGHVSLFWYQQALGQGPEFLTYFQNEAQLDKSGLPSDRFFAERPEGSVSTLKIQRTQQEDSAVYLCASRKEEYGLAGNTIYFGEGSWLTVV.

This chain uses TRBV29-1 with TRBJ2-3; 7 nucleotides align to TRBD1. From germline, CDR1 is SQVTM and CDR2 ANQGSEA. V dropped 0 bases and J dropped 6; count of bases not matched to a gene: 15. The CDR3 spans 17 residues. CDR3 nucleotides: TGCAGCGTTGAAGATTCCTCCGGGACAGTGAGGATTGATACGCAGTATTTT. Encoded protein: CSVEDSSGTVRIDTQYF.

The rearrangement links TRBV5-8 to TRBJ1-2; 7 nucleotides agree with TRBD1. Germline V gene lookup returns CDR1 SGHTS and CDR2 YDEGEE. This CDR3 has 15 residues. The J segment lost 2 bases and the V segment lost 0 bases, leaving 4 bases of the junction unmatched. The CDR3 loop reads CASSLDQTGNYGYTF. CDR3 nucleotide sequence: TGTGCCAGCAGCTTGGACCAGACAGGGAACTATGGCTACACCTTC.